Sequencing of this TCR beta chain was carried out in a study of T cells in Graves' hyperthyroidism and ophthalmopathy. Overall study findings and caveats: Blood samples included most of the expanded thyroid clonotypes exceeding 0.001. It was a median 6.5 months before onset that the model predicted ophthalmopathy.

Lactation, pregnancy, other autoimmune disease or uncontrolled infection led to exclusion of patients. Fresh peripheral blood, more than 8 ml of it, supplied the PBMCs. V dropped 3 bases and J dropped 14 bases, with 14 bases sitting between them. The CDR3 sequence is 12 residues long. Note on this clonotype: Its antigen remains unknown.

Amplification of TCR beta CDR3 regions was performed using RNA transcripts as template. Primed by the HTBI set, a first-round RT-PCR was run on the TCR CDR3. Via MiXCR, TCRdb re-called the multiplex PCR reads, giving one row per CDR3 protein. The sample consists of hundreds of thousands of distinct CDR3 sequences, 20% of them appearing once. The sequenced material came from blood. This receptor was identified in a man aged 40-50 years with Graves' ophthalmopathy. The chain couples TRBV12-3 or TRBV12-4 to TRBJ2-1; D might be TRBD1 (6 bases). The CDR3 reads CASSFSGVEEFF. DNA of the CDR3: TGTGCCAGCAGTTTTTCAGGGGTGGAAGAGTTCTTC.